The 27 T cell receptor beta chains below all came from one sample that was sequenced in a study of T cell changes during pregnancy in multiple sclerosis. Method: immunoSEQ multiplex PCR; TCRdb's copy keeps in-frame clones and lacks some. This sample has about 50,000 clones; 80% to 95% occur once, and the top ten carry about 0.61%. Sequenced material: CD4+ T cells from peripheral blood mononuclear cells, taken after pregnancy. These receptors were taken from a female donor in good health, enrolled as a control in a pregnancy study.

The chain combines TRBV19 with TRBJ2-2, with D unresolved. Germline CDR1 LNHDA, CDR2 SQIVND (reference sequence). With 1 base removed from V and 4 bases from J, the gap between germline ends came to 10 bases. CDR3 length: 15 amino acids. CDR3 loop: CASSIVAGGTGELFF. In DNA, the CDR3 is TGTGCCAGTAGTATAGTTGCAGGTGGCACCGGGGAGCTGTTTTTT. The full variable domain, its missing parts supplied by reference TRBV19 and TRBJ2-2, is DGGITQSPKYLFRKEGQNVTLSCEQNLNHDAMYWYRQDPGQGLRLIYYSQIVNDFQKGDIAEGYSVSREKKESFPLTVTSAQKNPTAFYLCASSIVAGGTGELFFGEGSRLTVL.

The chain combines TRBV18 with TRBJ1-1; TRBD1 might be the D (5 bases). CDR1 and CDR2 (germline): KGHSH, LQKENI. The CDR3 consists of 14 residues. Trimming left V 0 bases short and J 1 base short, with 6 bases between. DNA of the CDR3: TGTGCCAGCTCACCACCGGGGCGGAACACTGAAGCTTTCTTT. Protein product: CASSPPGRNTEAFF. Full variable domain (remainder filled in from reference TRBV18 and TRBJ1-1): NAGVMQNPRHLVRRRGQEARLRCSPMKGHSHVYWYRQLPEEGLKFMVYLQKENIIDESGMPKERFSAEFPKEGPSILRIQQVVRGDSAAYFCASSPPGRNTEAFFGQGTRLTVV.

The chain joins TRBV18 to TRBJ1-1; TRBD1 matches 8 bases. The CDR3 covers 15 residues. The V and J ends lost 7 bases and 0 bases, in that order; junction bases with no gene match: 7. In germline, CDR1 is KGHSH, CDR2 LQKENI. The CDR3 DNA follows: TGTGCCAGCTTGGGACAGGACATTCTGAACACTGAAGCTTTCTTT. Encoded protein: CASLGQDILNTEAFF.

The V call is TRBV28, the J call TRBJ2-7; D gene uncertain. This CDR3 has 13 residues. Germline CDR1 is MDHEN and CDR2 is SYDVKM. V was shortened by 7 bases and J by 3 bases, with 13 bases between the two germline ends. The CDR3 loop is CASTPIVGYEQYF. The CDR3 bases are TGTGCCAGCACGCCTATTGTTGGCTACGAGCAGTACTTC.

This clone was counted once. This chain connects TRBV18 to TRBJ2-3; TRBD1 aligns across 8 bases. In germline, CDR1 is KGHSH, CDR2 LQKENI. J lost 2 bases, V lost 1 base, and 5 bases had no gene match. The CDR3 is made up of 16 amino acids. The CDR3 bases are TGTGCCAGCTCACCACGGGACAGGAGACACACAGATACGCAGTATTTT. It codes for CASSPRDRRHTDTQYF.

The chain has TRBV4-2 and TRBJ1-1; no clear D. Trimming took 0 bases from V and 8 from J, leaving 13 bases between them. CDR1 and CDR2 (germline): LGHNA, YNFKEQ. This CDR3 spans 14 amino acids. The CDR3 region has the DNA TGTGCCAGCAGCCAAGATCGAGGTCCTCGGGAAGCTTTCTTT. Its protein product is CASSQDRGPREAFF.

The chain joins TRBV18 to TRBJ1-4; tentatively, D is TRBD1 (5 bases). The ends were cut back, 1 base at V and 7 bases at J, with 10 bases in the middle. The germline V gene has CDR1 KGHSH and CDR2 LQKENI. The length of the CDR3 is 14 residues. This chain's CDR3 is CASSPRGRGEKLFF. In DNA form, the CDR3 reads TGTGCCAGCTCACCACGAGGGAGGGGTGAAAAACTGTTTTTT.

The chain links TRBV5-4 to TRBJ1-3; D may be TRBD1 (6 bases). Per germline, CDR1 SGHNT and CDR2 YYREEE (reference sequence). Trimming left V 4 bases short and J 11 bases short, with 16 bases between. This CDR3 spans 13 amino acids. DNA of the CDR3: TGTGCCAGCAGCCTAGGACAGAACCGGCCCATATATTTT. Translated: CASSLGQNRPIYF. Full variable domain (outside the CDR3, taken from reference TRBV5-4 and TRBJ1-3): ETGVTQSPTHLIKTRGQQVTLRCSSQSGHNTVSWYQQALGQGPQFIFQYYREEENGRGNFPPRFSGLQFPNYSSELNVNALELDDSALYLCASSLGQNRPIYFGEGSWLTVV.

The rearrangement links TRBV7-3 to TRBJ2-3; 10 bases are a match to TRBD2. This CDR3 has 18 amino acids. The V segment lost 0 bases and the J segment 1 base; nucleotides outside the gene matches: 7. CDR1 and CDR2 (germline): SGHTA, FQGTGA. CDR3 region: CASSLTRQLAGGTDTQYF. Written as DNA, the CDR3 is TGTGCCAGCAGCTTAACGCGGCAGCTAGCGGGGGGCACAGATACGCAGTATTTT.

V usage is TRBV6-1 and J usage is TRBJ1-2, with no clear D. The V gene lost 1 base and the J gene lost 8 bases, with 8 bases spanning the gap. The germline gives CDR1 MNHNS, CDR2 SASEGT. This CDR3 comprises 12 residues. The CDR3 region is CASSEGWSGYTF. As DNA, the CDR3 is TGTGCCAGCAGTGAAGGTTGGAGCGGCTACACCTTC.

The chain carries TRBV5-1 and TRBJ2-5; D possibly corresponds to TRBD2 (6 bases). The V end was cut by 8 bases, the J end by 7 bases, with 21 bases between. In germline, CDR1 is SGHRS, CDR2 YFSETQ. The CDR3 loop spans 14 amino acids. The CDR3 sequence is CASYRDFQSGTQYF. Here the CDR3 DNA reads TGCGCCAGTTATCGGGACTTCCAATCGGGGACCCAGTACTTC.

V gene TRBV15 combines with J gene TRBJ1-5, with TRBD1 matching 8 bases. The V and J ends lost 3 bases and 0 bases, in that order; junction bases with no gene match: 7. Germline V CDR1 and CDR2: LNHNV, YYDKDF (reference sequence). This CDR3 contains 17 residues. For the CDR3, the DNA is TGTGCCACCAGCAGGCTGGACAGGGTCAATAGCAATCAGCCCCAGCATTTT. Protein sequence: CATSRLDRVNSNQPQHF.

This clone was seen only once. The J gene is TRBJ1-1, the V gene TRBV7-8; TRBD1 is a possible D gene (6 bases). This CDR3 comprises 13 residues. Germline V CDR1 and CDR2: SGHVS, FQNEAQ. V was pared by 2 bases and J by 5 bases, with 9 bases between. Here the CDR3 DNA reads TGTGCCAGCAGCTTAACCCAGGGGACTGAAGCTTTCTTT. Translation gives CASSLTQGTEAFF. The full variable domain, rest sourced from reference TRBV7-8 and TRBJ1-1, is GAGVSQSPRYKVAKRGQDVALRCDPISGHVSLFWYQQALGQGPEFLTYFQNEAQLDKSGLPSDRFFAERPEGSVSTLKIQRTQQEDSAVYLCASSLTQGTEAFFGQGTRLTVV.

This clone appeared a single time. The J gene is TRBJ2-5, the V gene TRBV5-8; TRBD2 aligns across 7 bases. The CDR3 consists of 15 residues. Per germline, CDR1 SGHTS and CDR2 YDEGEE. Trimming took 4 bases from V and 5 from J; bases not matched to a gene: 11. CDR3 in amino acids: CASSAKRTRRETQYF. CDR3 bases: TGTGCCAGCAGCGCAAAGAGGACTAGAAGGGAGACCCAGTACTTC. Supplemented by reference TRBV5-8 and TRBJ2-5, the full variable domain reads EAGVTQSPTHLIKTRGQQATLRCSPISGHTSVYWYQQALGLGLQFLLWYDEGEERNRGNFPPRFSGRQFPNYSSELNVNALELEDSALYLCASSAKRTRRETQYFGPGTRLLVL.

The rearrangement uses TRBV10-3 and TRBJ1-1; D perhaps matches TRBD1 (5 bases). Germline values: CDR1 ENHRY, CDR2 SYGVKD. This CDR3 comprises 14 residues. The V and J ends lost 6 bases and 6 bases respectively, with 17 bases between them. The CDR3 coding sequence is TGTGCCATCAGATGGGCAGAGCAGGGCGCTGAAGCTTTCTTT. This encodes CAIRWAEQGAEAFF.

In its sample, this clone was seen once. The gene calls are TRBV9 and TRBJ1-5; 7 bases map to TRBD1. There are 13 residues in the CDR3. CDR1 SGDLS and CDR2 YYNGEE come from the germline V gene. With 4 bases clipped from V and 5 bases from J, the junction kept 3 bases outside the gene matches. DNA for the CDR3: TGTGCCAGCAGCCTCGGACAGGATCAGCCCCAGCATTTT. Protein: CASSLGQDQPQHF.

The gene calls are TRBV6-6 and TRBJ1-1; possible D gene TRBD1, 5 bases. Germline V gene sequence: CDR1 MNHNY, CDR2 SVGAGI (reference sequence). Trimming removed 7 bases at V and 10 bases at J, with 16 bases between. This CDR3 has 12 amino acids. CDR3 protein: CASILRGGRAFF. The CDR3 DNA reads as TGTGCCAGCATTTTGCGGGGCGGGAGAGCTTTCTTT.

The CDR3 nucleotides read TGTGCCAGCAGTTCGATTAGCGGCTACAATGAGCAGTTCTTC. Translation: CASSSISGYNEQFF. The chain links TRBV28 to TRBJ2-1, with D tentatively TRBD2 (6 bases). The CDR3 sequence is 14 residues long. The germline V gene has CDR1 MDHEN and CDR2 SYDVKM. Between the trimmed V and J ends, which lost 4 bases and 3 bases, there was a span of 10 bases. Complete variable domain (other parts from reference TRBV28 and TRBJ2-1): DVKVTQSSRYLVKRTGEKVFLECVQDMDHENMFWYRQDPGLGLRLIYFSYDVKMKEKGDIPEGYSVSREKKERFSLILESASTNQTSMYLCASSSISGYNEQFFGPGTRLTVL.

As to this clone: This CDR3 is also generated by other DNA sequences in the sample. V usage is TRBV5-4 and J usage is TRBJ2-7; 11 nucleotides line up with TRBD2. The trim removed 4 bases at V and 5 bases at J, leaving 11 bases unmatched. This CDR3 has 16 residues. CDR1 is SGHNT and CDR2 is YYREEE in the germline V gene (reference sequence). In DNA, the CDR3 is TGTGCCAGCAGCCTTTACGGTAGCGGGAGGGCCAACGAGCAGTACTTC. This sequence encodes CASSLYGSGRANEQYF.

The V call is TRBV28, the J call TRBJ1-1; no reliable D call. The length of the CDR3 is 16 residues. The V gene lost 2 bases and the J gene lost 3 bases, with 16 bases spanning the gap. Germline values: CDR1 MDHEN, CDR2 SYDVKM. The DNA for the CDR3 is TGTGCCAGCAGTTTAAGTCTCTGGGCCACGGACACTGAAGCTTTCTTT. Translation: CASSLSLWATDTEAFF.

This clone was observed a single time. This chain uses TRBV18 with TRBJ2-1; D perhaps matches TRBD1 (5 bases). Germline lookup yields CDR1 KGHSH and CDR2 LQKENI. V lost 2 bases and J 4 bases, leaving 9 bases between the germline ends. CDR3 length equals 14 residues. The CDR3 here is CASSPKRQYNEQFF. CDR3 nucleotides: TGTGCCAGCTCACCAAAGAGACAGTACAATGAGCAGTTCTTC.

The V and J genes are TRBV6-5 and TRBJ2-7; D perhaps matches TRBD2 (7 bases). The CDR3 has 15 residues. Trimming took off 6 bases at V and 5 bases at J, with 20 bases between the two ends. Germline V gene lookup returns CDR1 MNHEY and CDR2 SVGAGI. In DNA, the CDR3 is TGTGCCAGCAGCCCGGGGGGCGGGGGTTACCACGAGCAGTACTTC. Amino acids: CASSPGGGGYHEQYF.

The J gene is TRBJ2-7, the V gene TRBV10-3; a weak D match, TRBD1 (6 bases). Germline loops: CDR1 ENHRY, CDR2 SYGVKD. The CDR3 has 15 amino acids. V lost 5 bases and J 1 base, leaving 15 bases between the germline ends. CDR3 coding DNA: TGTGCCATCAGTTCTCAGGGGATAGGGTCCTACGAGCAGTACTTC. Its translation is CAISSQGIGSYEQYF.

This sequence joins TRBV5-1 and TRBJ1-2; D possibly corresponds to TRBD1 (5 bases). Germline loops: CDR1 SGHRS, CDR2 YFSETQ. The CDR3 totals 18 residues. Trimming removed 0 bases at V and 4 bases at J, with 22 bases between. The CDR3 sequence is CASSLDGDWKWGGYGYTF. Here the CDR3 DNA reads TGCGCCAGCAGCTTGGACGGGGACTGGAAGTGGGGTGGCTATGGCTACACCTTC.

The gene calls are TRBV6-1 and TRBJ2-7; TRBD1 aligns across 11 bases. Per the germline V gene, CDR1 is MNHNS and CDR2 is SASEGT. The CDR3 totals 15 residues. The V gene end was trimmed by 3 bases and the J gene end by 0 bases; junction bases not matched to a gene: 1. The CDR3 loop is CASSDGQGASYEQYF. CDR3 bases: TGTGCCAGCAGTGACGGACAGGGGGCCTCCTACGAGCAGTACTTC.

V is TRBV5-8 and J is TRBJ2-7, with 11 nucleotides matching TRBD1. CDR1 is SGHTS and CDR2 is YDEGEE in the germline V gene. The CDR3 totals 14 residues. With 4 bases clipped from V and 3 bases from J, the junction kept 3 bases outside the gene matches. The CDR3 reads CASSRTGGIYEQYF. The CDR3 region has the DNA TGTGCCAGCAGCAGGACAGGGGGCATCTACGAGCAGTACTTC.

The V gene is TRBV5-8, the J gene TRBJ2-5; 9 nucleotides line up with TRBD1. CDR1 is SGHTS and CDR2 is YDEGEE in the germline V gene. This CDR3 is built from 13 residues. With V trimmed by 4 bases and J by 4 bases, 2 bases remained unmatched. CDR3: CASSQDRGETQYF. CDR3 nucleotide sequence: TGTGCCAGCAGCCAGGACAGGGGAGAGACCCAGTACTTC.